This T cell receptor (beta chain) was observed in a study of preoperative IRX-2 immunotherapy in early breast cancer. The CDR3 loop spans 18 amino acids. Germline trimming cut 5 bases from V and 3 bases from J; bases unmatched to any gene: 13. Germline V gene lookup returns CDR1 LNHDA and CDR2 SQIVND (reference sequence). The treatment: preoperative locoregional IRX-2 cytokine immunotherapy. Patients received preoperative, locoregional IRX-2 cytokine immunotherapy in a phase Ib study. This clone was recorded only once. Measured with immunoSEQ multiplex PCR; TCRdb has only the in-frame clones, and not every one. Found here are 9,500 to 14,000 clones, 75% to 90% of them singletons; the top ten hold 5.6%.

The receptor's source is a human donor with breast cancer. Source: lymph node tissue, taken before IRX-2 immunotherapy. This sequence joins TRBV19 and TRBJ2-5; 12 bases map to TRBD1. The CDR3 loop reads CASSRTGTGGRPEETQYF. CDR3 nucleotide sequence: TGTGCCAGTAGTCGAACCGGGACAGGGGGCCGACCTGAAGAGACCCAGTACTTC.